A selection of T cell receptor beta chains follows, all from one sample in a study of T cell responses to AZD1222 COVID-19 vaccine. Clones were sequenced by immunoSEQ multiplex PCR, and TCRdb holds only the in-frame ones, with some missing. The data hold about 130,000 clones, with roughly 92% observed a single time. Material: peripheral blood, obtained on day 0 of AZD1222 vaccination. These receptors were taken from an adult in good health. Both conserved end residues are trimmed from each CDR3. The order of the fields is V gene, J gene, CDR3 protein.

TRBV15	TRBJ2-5	ATSREGRRETQY
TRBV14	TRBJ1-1	ARVLQGAEAF
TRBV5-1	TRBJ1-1	ASSLGRTETF
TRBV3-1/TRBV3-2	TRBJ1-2	ASSPTTGKGGYT
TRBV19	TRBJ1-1	ASSIGGANTEAF
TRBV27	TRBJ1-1	ASSLGGSTEAF
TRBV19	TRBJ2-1	AIGTGGVFGEQF
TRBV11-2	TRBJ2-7	ASSLGRRGAYEQY
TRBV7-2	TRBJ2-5	ASSRGGEETQY
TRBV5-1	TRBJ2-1	ASSPGQGAYNEQF
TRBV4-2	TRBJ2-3	ASSQDVRRGTDTQY
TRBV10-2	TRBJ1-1	ASRSTGSRSEAF
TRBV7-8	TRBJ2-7	ASSFGRGGGATRLAYEQY
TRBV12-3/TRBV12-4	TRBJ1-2	ASTLGQGTGYT
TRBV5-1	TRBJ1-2	ASSLPGQVYGYT
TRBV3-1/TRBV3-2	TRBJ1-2	ASSLTAYGYT
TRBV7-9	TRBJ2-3	AINTDTQY
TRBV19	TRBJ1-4	ASSIRQGRNEKLF
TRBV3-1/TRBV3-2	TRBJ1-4	ASSLRTRTNEKLF
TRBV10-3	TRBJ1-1	AISERGVGLTEAF
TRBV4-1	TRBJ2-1	ASSQEKVVRGGNEQF
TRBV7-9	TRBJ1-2	ASSSTTLGQDIVGYT
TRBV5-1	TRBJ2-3	ASSLQGSDTQY
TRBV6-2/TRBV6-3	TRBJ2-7	ASGHWYEQY